The text below deals with one T cell receptor beta chain. Its antigen remains unknown. The CDR3 runs to 11 residues. V lost 8 bases to trimming and J lost 4 bases, with 7 bases between them. Germline loops: CDR1 MGHRA, CDR2 YSYEKL. This sample stems from a study of OX40 agonist ivuxolimab in advanced cancers. General study findings and limits: Clonal expansion among partial responders at 0.1-3.0 mg/kg ranked near the lowest.

The data were produced by immunoSEQ multiplex PCR, yet TCRdb's version contains in-frame clones alone and is incomplete. In the table there are 49,000 or so clones, around 90% of which are singletons. The material was CD4+ or CD8+ T cells sorted from blood, obtained in a trial of the OX40 agonist ivuxolimab. This receptor was obtained from an adult with an advanced solid tumor such as melanoma, head and neck, liver or kidney cancer. This rearrangement joins TRBV4-1 to TRBJ2-3; D is unresolved. CDR3 bases: TGCGCCAGCTCGGATGCAGATACGCAGTATTTT. It encodes CASSDADTQYF.